This is a list of T cell receptor beta chains from one sample in a study of T cells after somatic rescue of genetic block. Data came from immunoSEQ multiplex PCR; TCRdb stores just in-frame clones and leaves some out. This sample carries around 14,000 clones, about 70% of them seen once, and the ten largest clones take 14%. Sequencing used peripheral blood mononuclear cells (PBMCs). The receptors derive from a boy between 10 and 17 years old. Each CDR3 is given with its conserved first and last residue. A D gene is named only where the DNA matches it firmly. Some rows mark clone size as missing; the rest say once, few, many or name a class of expanded clone.

clone_size	v_call	j_call	d_call	cdr3_nt	cdr3_aa
.	TRBV5-1	TRBJ2-7	TRBD1	TGCGCCAGCAGCTTTTCGGACAGGACCTACGAGCAGTACTTC	CASSFSDRTYEQYF
.	TRBV7-2	TRBJ2-5	.	TGTGCCAGCAGCCCCGGTTGGACCCAGTACTTC	CASSPGWTQYF
.	TRBV28	TRBJ1-1	TRBD1	TGTGCCAGCGGAAACAGGGGGCGGGTGGAAGCTTTCTTT	CASGNRGRVEAFF
.	TRBV9	TRBJ2-1	TRBD2	TGTGCCAGCAGCGAAGCTAGCGGGAGAATGTACAATGAGCAGTTCTTC	CASSEASGRMYNEQFF
few	TRBV28	TRBJ2-5	TRBD1	TGTGCCAGCACTCTAGACAGGGACAGCAGAGAGACCCAGTACTTC	CASTLDRDSRETQYF
.	TRBV2	TRBJ2-3	.	TGTGCCAGCAGCCTGACTAGGACCCTCGGCACAGATACGCAGTATTTT	CASSLTRTLGTDTQYF
once	TRBV28	TRBJ2-2	TRBD1	TGTGTCGTACAGGGGGCGGCCGGGGAGCTGTTTTTT	CVVQGAAGELFF
.	TRBV2	TRBJ2-5	TRBD2	TGTGCCAGCAGCAGCCTCCTGACTAGCGGGTTGGGAGAGACCCAGTACTTC	CASSSLLTSGLGETQYF
once	TRBV5-8	TRBJ2-7	TRBD1	TGTGCCAGCAGCTCCGGGACAGGGCCATTTTACGAGCAGTACTTC	CASSSGTGPFYEQYF
once	TRBV7-9	TRBJ1-2	TRBD1	TGTGCCAGCAGCTTAGAGGCAGGGGGAGATGGCTACACCTTC	CASSLEAGGDGYTF
.	TRBV7-9	TRBJ2-7	.	TGTGCCAGCAGCTTCACCCCCAGCCACGAGCAGTACTTC	CASSFTPSHEQYF
.	TRBV5-1	TRBJ2-3	.	TGCGCCAGCAGCTTGGCCAGTGGGAGAGCCGCAGATACGCAGTATTTT	CASSLASGRAADTQYF
once	TRBV6-1	TRBJ2-1	TRBD2	TGTGCCAGCAGTGACCAACCGGGACTAGGATACAATGAGCAGTTCTTC	CASSDQPGLGYNEQFF
few	TRBV7-6	TRBJ1-2	TRBD1	TGTGCCAGCAGCTTTACGGGACAGGGTGCGGGCTACACCTTC	CASSFTGQGAGYTF
once	TRBV30	TRBJ2-4	.	TGTGCCTTAAAACTCCCCCCCAGGGTGCCCAAAAACATTCAGTACTTC	CALKLPPRVPKNIQYF
.	TRBV25-1	TRBJ1-1	.	TGTGCCAGCAGGCAGGGTACGAACACTGAAGCTTTCTTT	CASRQGTNTEAFF
.	TRBV10-3	TRBJ2-1	TRBD2	TGTGCCATCAGTGCCCCGGGACTAGCCGGCGAGCAGTTCTTC	CAISAPGLAGEQFF
.	TRBV7-9	TRBJ1-1	.	TGTGCCAGCAGCCAAGCCCAGCGTGAAGCTTTCTTT	CASSQAQREAFF
few	TRBV5-1	TRBJ2-1	TRBD1	TGCGCCAGCAGCCACCGGACCGGGACAGGGTCCAATGAGCAGTTCTTC	CASSHRTGTGSNEQFF
.	TRBV11-2	TRBJ1-4	.	TGTGCCAGCAGCTTAGGACAGGAATATGAAAAACTGTTTTTT	CASSLGQEYEKLFF
.	TRBV5-4	TRBJ2-1	.	TGTGCCAGCAGCTTTTTGACGGATCGCAATGAGCAGTTCTTC	CASSFLTDRNEQFF
.	TRBV27	TRBJ2-7	.	TGTGCCAGCAGTTTACTGGAAAACCGGAGAATCGGCTACGAGCAGTACTTC	CASSLLENRRIGYEQYF
few	TRBV6-5	TRBJ2-7	TRBD2	TGTGCCAGCAGTTACGGGAGGGGACTAGCGCCCTACGAGCAGTACTTC	CASSYGRGLAPYEQYF
.	TRBV5-6	TRBJ2-7	TRBD2	TGTGCCAGCAGCTCGACTAGCGGGAGCCACGAGCAGTACTTC	CASSSTSGSHEQYF
.	TRBV28	TRBJ2-3	TRBD2	TGTGCCAGCAGTTTCGGACTAGCGGGCCTTTGGGTAGATACGCAGTATTTT	CASSFGLAGLWVDTQYF